Each of the 20 T cell receptor beta chains below was sequenced from the same sample in a study of regulatory T cells in long-lasting Graves disease. Through Arm-PCR of CDR3 regions and iRepertoire HTBI primers, TCR beta libraries were built. TCRdb processed the multiplex PCR reads anew with MiXCR; each CDR3 protein has one entry. The sample records 440,000 or so distinct CDR3 sequences, around 15% being singletons. Indicated time point: newly diagnosed GD, antithyroid drugs for less than 3 months. Extracted PBMC RNA gave rise to the TCR library. These records were also assigned to another study, of T cells in Graves' hyperthyroidism and ophthalmopathy.

Sequencing used peripheral blood mononuclear cells (PBMCs), obtained at new diagnosis, from a patient treated with antithyroid drugs. These receptors all stem from a woman in her twenties or thirties with Graves disease.

A note on this clonotype: A far larger clone is one base from this, pointing to a likely read error. The gene calls are TRBV6-8 and TRBJ2-7; D gene unclear. The CDR3 runs 12 residues. Germline V CDR1 and CDR2: MNHGY, SAAAGT. With 11 bases removed from V and 6 bases from J, the gap between germline ends came to 17 bases. Written as DNA, the CDR3 is TGTGCCGGCACCCAGCCACCGACCGAGCAGTACTTC. The encoded protein is CAGTQPPTEQYF.

The genes are TRBV29-1 and TRBJ2-6; 8 positions match TRBD2. Germline CDR1 and CDR2: SQVTM and ANQGSEA. Trimming cost V 4 bases and J 0 bases; bases outside gene matches: 8. The CDR3 spans 17 residues. The CDR3 sequence is CSVAGGGTNSGANVLTF. DNA for the CDR3: TGCAGCGTTGCGGGGGGGGGGACTAACTCTGGGGCCAACGTCCTGACTTTC.

In its sample, this clonotype was seen a few times. A much bigger clone sits one base away, suggesting this may be a read error. The chain links TRBV12-3 or TRBV12-4 to TRBJ1-6, with D hard to call. The CDR3 loop spans 15 amino acids. CDR3 residues: CASSLESSHNSPLHF. DNA for the CDR3: TGTGCCAGCAGTTTGGAGAGCTCCCATAATTCACCCCTCCACTTT.

This clonotype was seen a handful of times. This chain uses TRBV6-1 with TRBJ2-1, with D tentatively TRBD1 (5 bases). V was pared by 5 bases and J by 6 bases, with 20 bases between. There are 16 residues in the CDR3. The germline V gene has CDR1 MNHNS and CDR2 SASEGT. Here the CDR3 DNA reads TGTGCCAGCAGTCAACGGTGGTCGGGTAGGGGCAATGAGCAGTTCTTC. This sequence encodes CASSQRWSGRGNEQFF.

The table lists this clonotype with many counts. The chain couples TRBV28 to TRBJ2-3, with 10 bases that match TRBD2. Germline values: CDR1 MDHEN, CDR2 SYDVKM. The CDR3 is 17 amino acids. Trimming at V came to 3 bases and at J to 6 bases, leaving 12 bases not matched to a gene. CDR3 nucleotide sequence: TGTGCCAGCAGTTTGGGTGTAGCGGGAGGTTTCACGGATACGCAGTATTTT. It encodes CASSLGVAGGFTDTQYF.

This clonotype was seen repeatedly, ten times or more. The rearrangement uses TRBV24-1 and TRBJ1-5; the D gene is possibly TRBD1 (6 bases). The V end lost 3 bases, the J end lost 5 bases, and 13 bases lay between the germline ends. Per the germline V gene, CDR1 is KGHDR and CDR2 is SFDVKD. The CDR3 loop spans 15 amino acids. CDR3 DNA sequence: TGTGCCACCAGTGATCGCGGGGGGGGCCATCAGCCCCAGCATTTT. The encoded protein is CATSDRGGGHQPQHF.

The chain combines TRBV10-3 with TRBJ2-5, with D possibly being TRBD1 or TRBD2 (5 bases each). V was cut by 3 bases and J by 5 bases, with 10 bases left in between. CDR3 length: 13 residues. Germline V lookup: CDR1 ENHRY, CDR2 SYGVKD. CDR3 DNA: TGTGCCATCAGTGACCCGAGGGGTGAGACCCAGTACTTC. This translates into CAISDPRGETQYF.

The chain recombines TRBV20-1 with TRBJ2-1; D is unresolved. This CDR3 is 15 amino acids long. The germline V and J ends were trimmed by 0 bases and 3 bases, with 12 bases remaining between them. Per germline, CDR1 DFQATT and CDR2 SNEGSKA (reference sequence). CDR3 in DNA: TGCAGTGCTAGAGATCTCAGGAGTAACTACAATGAGCAGTTCTTC. Translated, it gives CSARDLRSNYNEQFF.

This clonotype was seen more than once but under ten times. The chain couples TRBV20-1 to TRBJ2-1; 9 bases agree with TRBD2. The CDR3 covers 14 residues. V lost 6 bases, J lost 7 bases, and 10 bases stayed unmatched. From germline, CDR1 is DFQATT and CDR2 SNEGSKA (reference sequence). CDR3 loop: CSAIPAGGGNEQFF. DNA of the CDR3: TGCAGTGCCATACCAGCGGGAGGAGGAAATGAGCAGTTCTTC.

Concerning this clonotype: Likely a read error: the CDR3 ends without its conserved phenylalanine or tryptophan. The genes are TRBV28 and TRBJ2-1; TRBD1 might be the D (5 bases). CDR1 is MDHEN and CDR2 is SYDVKM in the germline V gene. This CDR3 is 12 amino acids long. V was cut by 6 bases and J by 3 bases, with 6 bases left in between. The CDR3 sequence is CASRTVYNEQFL. As DNA, the CDR3 is TGTGCCAGCAGGACAGTCTACAATGAGCAGTTCCTC.

This clonotype was counted only a few times. The V and J genes are TRBV7-9 and TRBJ2-2, with 7 bases identical to TRBD1. Looked up from germline, CDR1 is SEHNR and CDR2 is FQNEAQ (reference sequence). There are 15 residues in the CDR3. With 5 bases clipped from V and 6 bases from J, the junction kept 9 bases outside the gene matches. CDR3 in DNA: TGTGCCAGCAGCATATCCGGGACAGTGTCCGGGGAGCTGTTTTTT. Amino acid sequence: CASSISGTVSGELFF.

There are a few counts of this clonotype. Here the CDR3 reads CASSEPGPKGDIQYF. The CDR3 DNA is TGTGCCAGCAGCGAGCCGGGGCCAAAGGGCGACATTCAGTACTTC. This chain joins TRBV6-2 or TRBV6-3 and TRBJ2-4; TRBD1 or TRBD2 may be the D gene (5 bases each). Germline V gives CDR1 MNHEY, CDR2 SVGEGT. V dropped 6 bases and J dropped 8 bases, with 20 bases sitting between them. The CDR3 spans 15 residues.

The chain links TRBV3-1 to TRBJ1-4; D not resolved. The germline V gene has CDR1 LGHDT and CDR2 YNNKEL (reference sequence). V was shortened by 5 bases and J by 0 bases, with 10 bases between the two germline ends. This CDR3 has 15 residues. CDR3 loop: CASSNSWATNEKLFF. CDR3 nucleotide sequence: TGTGCCAGCAGCAACAGTTGGGCAACTAATGAAAAACTGTTTTTT.

In this sample, this clonotype turned up many times. The chain joins TRBV6-1 to TRBJ2-7, with unresolved D. This CDR3 is built from 13 residues. The ends were cut back, 5 bases at V and 1 base at J, with 9 bases in the middle. Germline values: CDR1 MNHNS, CDR2 SASEGT. The CDR3 spells CASSPQISYEQYF. In nucleotides, the CDR3 is TGTGCCAGCAGTCCCCAGATTTCCTACGAGCAGTACTTC.

This clonotype was observed a few times. The V gene is TRBV5-6, the J gene TRBJ2-3; TRBD2 agrees at 13 bases. The ends lost 3 bases at V and 4 bases at J; junction bases unmatched: 8. This CDR3 spans 17 amino acids. Germline V gene sequence: CDR1 SGHDT, CDR2 YYEEEE. In DNA form, the CDR3 reads TGTGCCAGCAGCTCACCGGGACTAGCGGGGCGAGCAGATACGCAGTATTTT. It is translated as CASSSPGLAGRADTQYF.

This clonotype was seen repeatedly, ten times or more. This rearrangement joins TRBV4-3 to TRBJ1-2, with D possibly TRBD1 on 5 matching bases. The V and J ends lost 0 bases and 7 bases respectively, with 9 bases between them. Looked up from germline, CDR1 is LGHNA and CDR2 is YSLEER. The CDR3 contains 13 residues. CDR3 sequence reads: CASSQDVQGGYTF. The CDR3 nucleotides are TGCGCCAGCAGCCAAGACGTCCAGGGTGGCTACACCTTC.

This clonotype was seen more than once but under ten times. The V and J genes are TRBV29-1 and TRBJ2-1; D ambiguous. Trimming stripped 3 bases from V and 1 base from J, with 7 bases between. Per germline, CDR1 SQVTM and CDR2 ANQGSEA. The CDR3 sequence is 13 residues long. The CDR3 loop reads CSVDGRSYNEQFF. The CDR3 nucleotides read TGCAGCGTTGACGGGCGGTCCTACAATGAGCAGTTCTTC.

This clonotype showed up many times. The chain uses TRBV20-1 and TRBJ2-5; 8 nucleotides agree with TRBD1. V shed 4 bases and J 1 base; nucleotides not matched to a gene: 2. Germline V gene sequence: CDR1 DFQATT, CDR2 SNEGSKA (reference sequence). The CDR3 covers 13 residues. The CDR3 coding sequence is TGCAGTGCTAAAACAGGGGGCCAAGAGACCCAGTACTTC. The encoded protein is CSAKTGGQETQYF.

Many counts were recorded for this clonotype. The V and J genes are TRBV27 and TRBJ2-5; 8 bases agree with TRBD2. The V gene end was trimmed by 3 bases and the J gene end by 9 bases; junction bases not matched to a gene: 15. The CDR3 runs 16 residues. Germline V gives CDR1 MNHEY, CDR2 SMNVEV (reference sequence). CDR3 sequence: CASSFRPAGALWAQYF. CDR3 sequence (DNA): TGTGCCAGCAGTTTTAGACCAGCGGGGGCCCTCTGGGCCCAGTACTTC.

This clonotype was observed many times. The chain uses TRBV28 and TRBJ1-1; D gene unclear. CDR3 size: 11 residues. Trimming took off 6 bases at V and 5 bases at J, with 7 bases between the two ends. Germline V gene data show CDR1 as MDHEN and CDR2 as SYDVKM. CDR3 residues: CASSLKTEAFF. The CDR3 DNA reads as TGTGCCAGCAGCTTAAAAACTGAAGCTTTCTTT.